The clone carrying this TCR beta chain was counted between two and nine times. The data derive from a study of blood T cells in healthy people across ages. It was with a sample-barcoded 5' primer and a J-beta primer mix that a second PCR of roughly 6 to 12 cycles was run. Each CDR3 protein is one row after TCRdb ran MiXCR on the 5' RACE reads. The sample includes about 1.4 million distinct CDR3 sequences, approximately 59% seen only once; the top ten take about 6.7%. Donors each provided approximately 9.6 milliliters of peripheral blood. CDR3 size: 12 residues. After removal of 6 bases from V and 7 bases from J, the junction contained 3 bases not matched to a gene. The germline V gene encodes CDR1 ENHRY and CDR2 SYGVKD.

The clonotype originates from a man younger than 35 in good health. The rearrangement joins TRBV10-3 to TRBJ2-1; 7 bases match TRBD2. Material for sequencing was blood. CDR3 nucleotide sequence: TGTGCCATCAGCCCTAGCGGAAATGAGCAGTTCTTC. It specifies CAISPSGNEQFF.